This note documents a single TCR beta chain sequence. Its antigen is as yet unknown. These data come from a study of cytomegalovirus exposure and HLA in healthy donors. Overall study context: In a later analysis, the 130 or so validation repertoires were reported to have used the same platform as the roughly 700 first-cohort repertoires. Study-wide results and caveats: According to reports, the classifier identified cytomegalovirus status with high specificity and sensitivity. According to a later analysis, TCR clusters from the first cohort tended to co-occur in the 120 or so validation repertoires.

Trimming left V 6 bases short and J 4 bases short, with 12 bases between. The CDR3 consists of 14 residues. Germline assignment: CDR1 WNHNN and CDR2 SYGVQD (reference sequence). These donors were members of the roughly 120-subject validation cohort, a group separate from the roughly 670-subject first cohort. Clones were read by immunoSEQ multiplex PCR, and TCRdb kept only the in-frame ones, dropping some. This table holds roughly 200,000 clones, 80% to 85% found once. The chain is built from TRBV10-1 and TRBJ2-2; D unclear. The TCR was taken from a young woman in good health and CMV-seronegative. The material sequenced was PBMCs. This CDR3 reads CASSRQASTGELFF. CDR3 bases: TGCGCCAGCAGCAGGCAGGCGAGCACCGGGGAGCTGTTTTTT.